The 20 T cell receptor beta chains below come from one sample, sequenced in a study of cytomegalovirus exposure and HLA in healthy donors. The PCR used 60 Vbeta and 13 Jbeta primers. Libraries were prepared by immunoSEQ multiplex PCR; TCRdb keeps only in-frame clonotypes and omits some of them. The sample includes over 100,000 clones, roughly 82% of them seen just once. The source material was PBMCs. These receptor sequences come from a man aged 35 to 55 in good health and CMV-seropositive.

The CDR3 DNA sequence: TGTGCCAGCATTAGGGAGGGCCAGACGAACACCGGGGAGCTGTTTTTT. Its protein is CASIREGQTNTGELFF. The gene calls are TRBV2 and TRBJ2-2; 7 positions agree with TRBD2. Germline V lookup: CDR1 SNHLY, CDR2 FYNNEI. The trim removed 7 bases at V and 0 bases at J, leaving 8 bases unmatched. The CDR3 spans 16 residues.

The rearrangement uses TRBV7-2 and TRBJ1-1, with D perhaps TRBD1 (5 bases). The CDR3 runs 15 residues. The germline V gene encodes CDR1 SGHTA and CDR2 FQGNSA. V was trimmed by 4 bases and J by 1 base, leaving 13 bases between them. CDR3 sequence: CASSSLGRANTEAFF. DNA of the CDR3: TGTGCCAGCAGCTCGCTGGGCAGGGCGAACACTGAAGCTTTCTTT.

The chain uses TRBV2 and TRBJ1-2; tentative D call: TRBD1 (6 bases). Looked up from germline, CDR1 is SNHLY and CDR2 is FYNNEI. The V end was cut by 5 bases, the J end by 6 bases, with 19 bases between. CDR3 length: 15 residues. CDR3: CASSILRDTEHGYTF. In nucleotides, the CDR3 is TGTGCCAGCAGTATATTACGGGACACCGAACATGGCTACACCTTC.

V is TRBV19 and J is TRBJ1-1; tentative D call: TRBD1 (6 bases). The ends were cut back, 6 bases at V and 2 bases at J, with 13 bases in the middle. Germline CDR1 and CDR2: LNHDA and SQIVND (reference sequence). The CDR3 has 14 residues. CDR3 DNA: TGTGCCAGTAGGGACAGTTCCAAAAACACTGAAGCTTTCTTT. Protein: CASRDSSKNTEAFF.

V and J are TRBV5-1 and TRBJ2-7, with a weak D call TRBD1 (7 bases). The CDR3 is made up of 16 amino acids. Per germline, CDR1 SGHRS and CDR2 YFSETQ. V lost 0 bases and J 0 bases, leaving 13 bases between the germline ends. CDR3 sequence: CASSLGGTVSSYEQYF. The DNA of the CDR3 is TGCGCCAGCAGCTTGGGCGGGACAGTGAGCTCCTACGAGCAGTACTTC.

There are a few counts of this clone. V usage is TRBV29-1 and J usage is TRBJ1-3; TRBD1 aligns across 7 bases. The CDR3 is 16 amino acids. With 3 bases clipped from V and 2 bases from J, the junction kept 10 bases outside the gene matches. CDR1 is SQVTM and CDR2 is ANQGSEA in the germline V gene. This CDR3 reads CSVEDWKGTAGNTIYF. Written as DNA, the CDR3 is TGCAGCGTTGAGGATTGGAAGGGGACAGCTGGAAACACCATATATTTT.

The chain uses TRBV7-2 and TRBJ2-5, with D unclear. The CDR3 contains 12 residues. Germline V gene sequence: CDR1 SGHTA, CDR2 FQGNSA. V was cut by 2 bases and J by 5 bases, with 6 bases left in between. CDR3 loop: CASSLLGETQYF. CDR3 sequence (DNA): TGTGCCAGCAGCTTATTGGGCGAGACCCAGTACTTC. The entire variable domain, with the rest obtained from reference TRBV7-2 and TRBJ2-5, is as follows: GAGVSQSPSNKVTEKGKDVELRCDPISGHTALYWYRQSLGQGLEFLIYFQGNSAPDKSGLPSDRFSAERTGGSVSTLTIQRTQQEDSAVYLCASSLLGETQYFGPGTRLLVL.

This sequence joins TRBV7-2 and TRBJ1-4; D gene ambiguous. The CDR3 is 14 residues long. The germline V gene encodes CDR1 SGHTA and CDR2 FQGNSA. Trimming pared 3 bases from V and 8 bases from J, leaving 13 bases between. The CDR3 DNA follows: TGTGCCAGCAGCTTCGCCGGGTTGGAGGAAAAACTGTTTTTT. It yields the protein CASSFAGLEEKLFF.

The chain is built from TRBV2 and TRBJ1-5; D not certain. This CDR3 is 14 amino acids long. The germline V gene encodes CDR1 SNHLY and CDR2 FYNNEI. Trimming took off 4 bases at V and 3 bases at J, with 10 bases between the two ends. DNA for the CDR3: TGTGCCAGCAGTGTGCAGTTAACCAATCAGCCCCAGCATTTT. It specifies CASSVQLTNQPQHF.

The CDR3: CASMQGIGGQPQHF. DNA for the CDR3: TGTGCCAGCATGCAGGGGATAGGCGGTCAGCCCCAGCATTTT. V usage is TRBV6-1 and J usage is TRBJ1-5, with D maybe TRBD1 (6 bases). Germline V lookup: CDR1 MNHNS, CDR2 SASEGT. This CDR3 region has 14 residues. V lost 7 bases to trimming and J lost 6 bases, with 16 bases between them.

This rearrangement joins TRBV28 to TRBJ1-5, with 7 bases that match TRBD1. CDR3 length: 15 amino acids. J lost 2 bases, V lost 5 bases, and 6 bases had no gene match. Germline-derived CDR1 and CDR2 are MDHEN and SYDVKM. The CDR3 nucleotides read TGTGCCAGCAGTCCCCCGGGACAGCGCAATCAGCCCCAGCATTTT. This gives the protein CASSPPGQRNQPQHF.

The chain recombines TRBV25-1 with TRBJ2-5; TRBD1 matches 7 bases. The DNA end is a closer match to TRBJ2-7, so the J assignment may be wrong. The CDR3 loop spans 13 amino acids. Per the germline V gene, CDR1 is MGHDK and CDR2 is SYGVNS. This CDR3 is CASTGQVSYEQYF. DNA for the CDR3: TGTGCCAGCACTGGACAGGTGTCCTACGAGCAGTACTTC.

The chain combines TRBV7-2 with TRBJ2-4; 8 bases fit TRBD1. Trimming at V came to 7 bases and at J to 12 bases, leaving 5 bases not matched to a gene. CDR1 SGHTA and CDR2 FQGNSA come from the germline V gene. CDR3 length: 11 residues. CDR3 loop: CASTNRGSQYF. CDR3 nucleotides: TGTGCCAGCACCAACAGGGGGAGTCAGTACTTC.

The CDR3 here is CASSMTATSQETQYF. The CDR3 nucleotides are TGTGCCAGCAGCATGACAGCGACCTCCCAAGAGACCCAGTACTTC. V usage is TRBV6-1 and J usage is TRBJ2-5; the D gene is possibly TRBD1 (5 bases). The CDR3 runs 15 residues. In germline, CDR1 is MNHNS, CDR2 SASEGT. V gave up 6 bases and J gave up 1 base, with 15 bases separating them.

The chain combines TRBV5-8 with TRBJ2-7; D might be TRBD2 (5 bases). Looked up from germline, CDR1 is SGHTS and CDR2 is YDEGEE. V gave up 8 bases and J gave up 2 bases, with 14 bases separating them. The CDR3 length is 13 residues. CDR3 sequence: CASNVRETYEQYF. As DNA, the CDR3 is TGTGCCAGTAACGTAAGGGAGACCTACGAGCAGTACTTC.

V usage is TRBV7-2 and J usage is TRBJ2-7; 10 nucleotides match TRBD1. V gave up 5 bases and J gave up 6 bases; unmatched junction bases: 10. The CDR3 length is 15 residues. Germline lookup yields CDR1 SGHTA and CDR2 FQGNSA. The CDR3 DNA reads TGTGCCAGCAGCACCGCGACAGGGGGCCAAGTCGAGCAGTACTTC. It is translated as CASSTATGGQVEQYF.

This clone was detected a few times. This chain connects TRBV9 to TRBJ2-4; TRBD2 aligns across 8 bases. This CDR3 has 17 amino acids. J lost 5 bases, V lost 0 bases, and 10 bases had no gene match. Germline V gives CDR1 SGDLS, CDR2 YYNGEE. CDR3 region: CASSVGTRGGLQNIQYF. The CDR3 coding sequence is TGTGCCAGCAGCGTAGGCACTCGGGGGGGCCTTCAAAACATTCAGTACTTC.

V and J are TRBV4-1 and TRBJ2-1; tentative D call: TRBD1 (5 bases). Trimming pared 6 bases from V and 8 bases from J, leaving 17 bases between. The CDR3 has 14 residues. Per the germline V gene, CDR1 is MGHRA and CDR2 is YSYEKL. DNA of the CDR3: TGCGCCAGCAGGGAAGTCTGGGGCACGTATGAGCAGTTCTTC. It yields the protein CASREVWGTYEQFF.

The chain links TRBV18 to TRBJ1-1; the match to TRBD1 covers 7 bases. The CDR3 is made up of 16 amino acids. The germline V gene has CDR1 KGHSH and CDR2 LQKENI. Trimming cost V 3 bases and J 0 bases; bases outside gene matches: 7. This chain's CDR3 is CASSPRQGGMNTEAFF. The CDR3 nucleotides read TGTGCCAGCTCACCGAGACAGGGAGGCATGAACACTGAAGCTTTCTTT.

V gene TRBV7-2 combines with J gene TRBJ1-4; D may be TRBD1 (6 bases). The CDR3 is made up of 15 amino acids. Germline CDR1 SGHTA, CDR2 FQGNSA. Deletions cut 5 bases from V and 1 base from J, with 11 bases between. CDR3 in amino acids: CASSLNRVTNEKLFF. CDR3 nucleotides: TGTGCCAGCAGCCTTAACAGGGTAACTAATGAAAAACTGTTTTTT.